This T cell receptor beta chain was retrieved from a study of shared clonotypes between healthy human individuals (dated by TCRdb to about 2020). A note on the overall study: The cohort comprised a couple of women and a few men aged 18 to 49 years. For each donor, three plates each were used for CD4 naive and CD4 memory, two plates were used for CD8 naive, and one plate was used for CD8 memory. The study deeply sequenced blood TCR repertoires of five healthy adults to estimate repertoire size and the extent of clonotype sharing between individuals. To increase sequencing depth and limit assay-specific biases, different laboratories used diverse techniques to prepare libraries and sequence TCR repertoires. Per donor, leukapheresis produced somewhere between about 0.9 and 9.5 billion PBMCs. The paper as a whole reports these results and caveats: Sampling was restricted to blood, and TCR repertoires in tissue are likely to differ from TCR repertoires in blood. Because the study included a small number of donors, the genetic and exposure-history diversity represented was limited. Based on pairwise subsampling, the degree of clonotype sharing among donors was expected to be affected by sequencing depth. Compared with non-shared clonotypes, the clonotypes found in all four sorted-subset donors had higher generation probabilities. When several donors were compared, the shared fraction of clonotypes was 5% to 6.5% for naive CD4, more than 3% for naive CD8, more than 2% for memory CD4, and 0.4% for memory CD8. Larger estimated clonotype richness was generally found for naive subsets than for memory subsets. Incomplete sequencing was indicated by rarefaction of sorted-subset datasets, despite the large sequencing depth.

The CDR3 numbers 12 residues from cysteine through phenylalanine. The sequence is cut down to CDR3 DNA, 36 bases in frame from base 1. CDR1 is given as SNHLY and CDR2 as FYNNEI, both from the germline V gene. V loses 6 bases of germline sequence and J loses 5 bases, and the interval between the two ends is 11 bases. Using the deep immunoSEQ assay, multiplex PCR amplified TCR CDR3 regions from genomic DNA. For each cell subset, the extracted genomic DNA was distributed evenly across all wells of several immunoSEQ 96-well plates, and each plate served as one replicate. For sorted subsets, around 200 ng genomic DNA, equal to 30,000 to 35,000 T cell genomes, was loaded into each replicate PCR. Purified libraries were quantified with a Qubit 3.0 fluorometer, sized on a Bioanalyzer 2100, and re-quantified with the KAPA Library Quantification kit. Each immunoSEQ 96-well plate was sequenced on its own single-read 150-cycle Illumina NextSeq 550 flow cell. On the study's bioinformatics: Because only junctional sequences without quality scores were contained in the immunoSEQ output, filtering matching that applied to full-length reads could not be performed. Sequences were annotated with PyIR, a Python wrapper for IgBLAST v1.9, using IMGT germline references to assign V/J genes and CDR3. Reads with weak V/J assignments (E-value above 1e-6), missing CDR3, stop codons, out-of-frame junctions, or ambiguous translated residues were removed. A V3J clonotype was defined by an identical inferred V gene, J gene, and CDR3 amino acid sequence. To compute the percentage overlap between repertoires, the number of shared unique clonotypes was divided by the size of the smaller repertoire. Three approaches were used to assess repertoire richness: RTK rarefaction, the Chao1 estimator, and Recon v2.1 estimates of unobserved clonotypes. Generation probabilities were computed with OLGA for all TCRbeta clonotypes obtained by the gDNA method from a handful of donors. The clones in this table, taken by TCRdb from immuneACCESS, are in-frame only. Not every clone is retained; where verified, under half of the shortfall comes from an unresolved V gene, and the cause of the rest is unknown. V and J calls and clone size come straight from that table; D and trimming were deduced from the DNA. Within this sample are some 1.4 million clones, with around 95% of them counted one time only. The ten most abundant clones make up approximately 1.2% of the sample.

Healthy HIV-negative adults with no recently reported acute infections or vaccinations were included as donors. Every donor was a Caucasian adult living in Nashville, Tennessee, USA. Magnetic negative selection was used to enrich CD4+ T cells, after which naive cells were positively selected on CD45RA and the negative fraction became the memory subset. After blood collection by leukapheresis, PBMCs were isolated using Ficoll-Histopaque density gradient centrifugation and then cryopreserved in the vapor phase of liquid nitrogen. Analytical flow cytometry was used to check the purity and quantity of every magnetically sorted T cell population. From each sorted fraction, genomic DNA was isolated and quantified by UV absorbance on a Nanodrop 2000c. Only one count was recorded for this clone. Its antigen specificity is not known. Base qualities are not recorded, but no much larger clone differs from it by a single base.

The chain uses TRBV2 and TRBJ2-7; the D gene assignment is ambiguous. The receptor comes from a man aged 25 to 45 in good health. The source material was naive CD4+ T cells sorted from blood. Read against the paper, the sample's cell subset or site label means: CD45RA+ positively selected. The bases read TGTGCCAGCAGGGAGTTGACCCACGAGCAGTACTTC. It encodes CASRELTHEQYF. Extended through the reference TRBV2 and TRBJ2-7 proteins, this CDR3 yields the full variable domain: EPEVTQTPSHQVTQMGQEVILRCVPISNHLYFYWYRQILGQKVEFLVSFYNNEISEKSEIFDDQFSVERPDGSNFTLKIRSTKLEDSAMYFCASRELTHEQYFGPGTRLTVT.